The 5 T cell receptor beta chains listed next were all sequenced from one sample in a study of blood T cell repertoires in COVID-19. Method: immunoSEQ multiplex PCR; TCRdb's copy keeps in-frame clones and lacks some. This table has about 180,000 clones, roughly 80% appearing once. Sequenced material: PBMCs or T cells enriched from blood (not recorded which). Receptor source: a woman between 50 and 59 years old who had recovered from COVID-19.

This chain links TRBV25-1 with TRBJ1-2, with a tentative D call TRBD1 (5 bases). Trimming removed 6 bases at V and 4 bases at J, with 12 bases between. This CDR3 is built from 13 residues. Looked up from germline, CDR1 is MGHDK and CDR2 is SYGVNS. The CDR3 here is CASSRKGSYGYTF. In DNA, the CDR3 is TGTGCCAGCAGCCGGAAGGGGTCCTATGGCTACACCTTC.

The V call is TRBV7-9, the J call TRBJ1-2; 8 positions match TRBD1. CDR1 and CDR2 (germline): SEHNR, FQNEAQ (reference sequence). J lost 7 bases, V lost 0 bases, and 7 bases had no gene match. The CDR3 covers 15 residues. The CDR3 sequence is CASSLAGQGGGGYTF. CDR3 nucleotides: TGTGCCAGCAGCTTAGCCGGACAGGGTGGAGGTGGCTACACCTTC.

The V call is TRBV7-2, the J call TRBJ1-3; TRBD1 matches 10 bases. The CDR3 has 16 residues. V dropped 5 bases and J dropped 0; count of bases not matched to a gene: 4. Looked up from germline, CDR1 is SGHTA and CDR2 is FQGNSA. Here the CDR3 DNA reads TGTGCCAGCAGCGTGACAGGGGGCCTCTCTGGAAACACCATATATTTT. It is translated as CASSVTGGLSGNTIYF.

The chain uses TRBV7-9 and TRBJ2-7; possible D gene TRBD1, 5 bases. V lost 3 bases and J lost 0, with 12 bases in between. The germline V gene encodes CDR1 SEHNR and CDR2 FQNEAQ (reference sequence). The CDR3 has 15 residues. DNA of the CDR3: TGTGCCAGCAGCTTGGTCCAGGGATCCTCCTACGAGCAGTACTTC. It is translated as CASSLVQGSSYEQYF.

This chain uses TRBV6-2 or TRBV6-3 with TRBJ1-4, with D maybe TRBD1 (5 bases). The germline gives CDR1 MNHEY, CDR2 SVGEGT. The CDR3 loop spans 13 amino acids. The V end lost 6 bases, the J end lost 12 bases, and 17 bases lay between the germline ends. The chain's CDR3 is CASSRARGEELFF. For the CDR3, the DNA is TGTGCCAGCAGCCGAGCGCGAGGGGAGGAACTGTTTTTT.